The T cell receptor beta chain under discussion was sequenced for a study of blood T cell repertoires in COVID-19. Study context: The analysed material was cDNA or gDNA that came from T cells, B-cell-depleted T cells, or PBMCs.

Germline assignment: CDR1 SQVTM and CDR2 ANQGSEA. CDR3 length: 12 residues. Trimming took off 6 bases at V and 0 bases at J, with 6 bases between the two ends. Per the authors' pipeline: Quantification of nucleated cells was approximated via reference gene primer amplification. TCRdb keeps only in-frame clones here, not all; method: immunoSEQ multiplex PCR. The V and J calls and clone size are taken from that table; D and trimming were inferred from the DNA. The sample has 200,000 to 300,000 clones, around 88% seen once. The chain combines TRBV29-1 with TRBJ1-3; D not resolved. The sample consisted of peripheral blood. This sequence was found in a man aged 30 to 45 with active or convalescent COVID-19. The CDR3 protein is CSVSYSGNTIYF. The CDR3 DNA is TGCAGCGTCTCTTACTCTGGAAACACCATATATTTT.